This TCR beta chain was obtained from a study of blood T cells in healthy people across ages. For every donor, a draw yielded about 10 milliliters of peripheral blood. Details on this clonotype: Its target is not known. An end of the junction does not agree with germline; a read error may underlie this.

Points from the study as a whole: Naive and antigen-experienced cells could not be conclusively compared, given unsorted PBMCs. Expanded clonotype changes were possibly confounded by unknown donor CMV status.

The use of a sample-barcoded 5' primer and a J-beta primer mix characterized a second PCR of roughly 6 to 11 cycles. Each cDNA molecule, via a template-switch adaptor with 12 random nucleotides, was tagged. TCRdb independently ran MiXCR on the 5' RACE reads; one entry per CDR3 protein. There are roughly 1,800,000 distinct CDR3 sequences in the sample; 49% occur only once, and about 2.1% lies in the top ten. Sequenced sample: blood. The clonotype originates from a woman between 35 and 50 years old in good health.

The CDR3 region is CAGSLDRSGYTF. The CDR3 DNA reads as TGCGCCGGCAGCCTGGACAGGTCTGGCTACACCTTC. V gene TRBV5-1 combines with J gene TRBJ1-2; 7 bases are shared with TRBD1. Germline V gene data show CDR1 as SGHRS and CDR2 as YFSETQ. This CDR3 is 12 amino acids long.